The source of this T cell receptor beta chain is a study of neoadjuvant anti-PD-1 for oral cavity cancer. Study summary: Patients without progression received a fourth nivolumab dose around day 43, then surgical resection on days 50-56. Findings and caveats of the study: PBMC Gini-index clonality exceeded responders' in non-responders post-nivolumab.

Blood libraries mostly used around 500 ng genomic DNA, six replicates each. TCRdb's copy holds only in-frame clones and misses some; the assay was immunoSEQ multiplex PCR. The table records 11,000 to 15,000 clones, about two thirds of them present only once. There are 11 residues in the CDR3. The V gene's germline CDR1 is SGHAT and CDR2 FQNNGV. Deletions cut 1 base from V and 7 bases from J, with 2 bases between. Concerning this clone itself: No antigen is known for it.

The source material was PBMCs, sampled before nivolumab (anti-PD-1) treatment. The genes are TRBV11-2 and TRBJ2-1; no definite D call. This clonotype was obtained from a person between 40 and 85 years old with oral cavity squamous cell carcinoma. The CDR3 DNA reads TGTGCCAGCAGCTTAGGAAATGAGCAGTTCTTC. Amino acids: CASSLGNEQFF.